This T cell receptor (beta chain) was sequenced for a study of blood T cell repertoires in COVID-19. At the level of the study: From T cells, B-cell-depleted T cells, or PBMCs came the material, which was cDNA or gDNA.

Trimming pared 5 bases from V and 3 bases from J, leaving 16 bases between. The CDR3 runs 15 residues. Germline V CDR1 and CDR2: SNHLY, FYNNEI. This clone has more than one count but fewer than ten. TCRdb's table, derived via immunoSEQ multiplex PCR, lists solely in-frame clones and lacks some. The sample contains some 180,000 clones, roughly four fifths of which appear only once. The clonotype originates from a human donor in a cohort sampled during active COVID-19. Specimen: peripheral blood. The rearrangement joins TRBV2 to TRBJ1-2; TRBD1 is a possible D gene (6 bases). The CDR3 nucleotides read TGTGCCAGCAGTCTAAGGGGCGGACAGTACTATGGCTACACCTTC. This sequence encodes CASSLRGGQYYGYTF.